The clone carrying this T cell receptor beta chain has just one count. The method was immunoSEQ multiplex PCR; TCRdb's version includes in-frame clones alone and lacks a portion of them. Of approximately 130,000 clones in the sample, 60% to 80% were seen once. The sample is drawn from a study of blood T cell repertoires in COVID-19. Study as a whole: PBMCs, B-cell-depleted T cells, or T cells were the source of the cDNA or gDNA that made up the material.

CDR1 MNHEY and CDR2 SMNVEV come from the germline V gene (reference sequence). V lost 6 bases and J lost 0, with 12 bases in between. This CDR3 spans 14 amino acids. The chain recombines TRBV27 with TRBJ2-7, with a tentative D call TRBD1 (5 bases). The sample consisted of peripheral blood. The receptor was derived from a human donor in a cohort sampled during active COVID-19. The CDR3 bases are TGTGCCAGCAGGATGACAGTGAGCTCCTACGAGCAGTACTTC. It encodes CASRMTVSSYEQYF.